The 7 T cell receptor beta chains listed next were all sequenced from one sample in a study of T cell changes during pregnancy in multiple sclerosis. Sequencing used immunoSEQ multiplex PCR; TCRdb keeps in-frame clones, though not all of them. The sample gives under 130,000 clones, approximately 90% of which show up once; roughly 0.88% is in the top ten. The material was peripheral blood, obtained after pregnancy. The receptors derive from a female donor with multiple sclerosis, enrolled in a pregnancy study.

This sequence joins TRBV28 and TRBJ1-1, with D perhaps TRBD1 (6 bases). This CDR3 comprises 14 residues. V shed 6 bases and J shed 0 bases, with 11 bases lying between them. Looked up from germline, CDR1 is MDHEN and CDR2 is SYDVKM. The CDR3 coding sequence is TGTGCCAGCAGGCCAACAGGGTTGAACACTGAAGCTTTCTTT. This codes for CASRPTGLNTEAFF.

This chain uses TRBV19 with TRBJ2-5, with 9 bases aligning to TRBD1. After removal of 9 bases from V and 3 bases from J, the junction contained 2 bases not matched to a gene. Germline assignment: CDR1 LNHDA and CDR2 SQIVND (reference sequence). The CDR3 is 12 amino acids. CDR3 residues: CASGTGKETQYF. CDR3 sequence (DNA): TGTGCCAGCGGGACAGGGAAAGAGACCCAGTACTTC.

This chain joins TRBV5-4 and TRBJ1-4, with TRBD1 identical over 9 bases. J gave up 8 bases and V 4 bases, and 6 bases lay outside the gene matches. Germline loops: CDR1 SGHNT, CDR2 YYREEE (reference sequence). This CDR3 is built from 14 residues. Here the CDR3 DNA reads TGTGCCAGCAGCGTAGGGACAGGGAGGGAAAAACTGTTTTTT. Protein product: CASSVGTGREKLFF. Looking up the rest from reference TRBV5-4 and TRBJ1-4 gives the full variable domain: ETGVTQSPTHLIKTRGQQVTLRCSSQSGHNTVSWYQQALGQGPQFIFQYYREEENGRGNFPPRFSGLQFPNYSSELNVNALELDDSALYLCASSVGTGREKLFFGSGTQLSVL.

The chain recombines TRBV4-1 with TRBJ1-1, with D possibly being TRBD1 (5 bases). Per germline, CDR1 MGHRA and CDR2 YSYEKL. The CDR3 has 15 amino acids. V lost 4 bases to trimming and J lost 5 bases, with 17 bases between them. Here the CDR3 reads CASSREAGRGTEAFF. The CDR3, as DNA: TGCGCCAGCAGCCGGGAGGCAGGGCGGGGGACTGAAGCTTTCTTT.

The chain combines TRBV6-1 with TRBJ2-2; 10 bases line up with TRBD1. The trim removed 5 bases at V and 2 bases at J, leaving 2 bases unmatched. This CDR3 region has 15 residues. From germline, CDR1 is MNHNS and CDR2 SASEGT. CDR3 sequence: CASSRTGGNTGELFF. CDR3 sequence (DNA): TGTGCCAGCAGTCGGACAGGGGGTAACACCGGGGAGCTGTTTTTT.

The chain links TRBV5-1 to TRBJ1-3; D perhaps matches TRBD1 (5 bases). Trimming left V 0 bases short and J 4 bases short, with 11 bases between. The CDR3 is 15 amino acids. Germline V gene lookup returns CDR1 SGHRS and CDR2 YFSETQ. In nucleotides, the CDR3 is TGCGCCAGCAGCTTGGATAGGGGTGGAGGAAACACCATATATTTT. This codes for CASSLDRGGGNTIYF. Filled out from reference TRBV5-1 and TRBJ1-3, the complete variable domain reads KAGVTQTPRYLIKTRGQQVTLSCSPISGHRSVSWYQQTPGQGLQFLFEYFSETQRNKGNFPGRFSGRQFSNSRSEMNVSTLELGDSALYLCASSLDRGGGNTIYFGEGSWLTVV.

The chain employs TRBV7-9 and TRBJ1-1; the D is unclear. The CDR3 spans 14 residues. Germline lookup yields CDR1 SEHNR and CDR2 FQNEAQ (reference sequence). The ends were cut back, 5 bases at V and 1 base at J, with 11 bases in the middle. The CDR3 DNA sequence: TGTGCCAGCAGCGGACTCAAGGGGAACACTGAAGCTTTCTTT. Protein sequence: CASSGLKGNTEAFF. The variable domain in full, with the rest retrieved from reference TRBV7-9 and TRBJ1-1, is DTGVSQNPRHKITKRGQNVTFRCDPISEHNRLYWYRQTLGQGPEFLTYFQNEAQLEKSRLLSDRFSAERPKGSFSTLEIQRTEQGDSAMYLCASSGLKGNTEAFFGQGTRLTVV.